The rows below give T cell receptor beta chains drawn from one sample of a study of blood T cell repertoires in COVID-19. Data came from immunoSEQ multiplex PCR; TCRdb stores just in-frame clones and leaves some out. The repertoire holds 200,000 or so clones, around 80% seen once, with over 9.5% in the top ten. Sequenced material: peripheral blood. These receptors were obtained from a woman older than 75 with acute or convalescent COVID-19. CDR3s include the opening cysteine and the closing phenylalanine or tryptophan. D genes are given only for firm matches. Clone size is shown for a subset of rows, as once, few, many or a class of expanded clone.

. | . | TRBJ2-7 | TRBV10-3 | TGTGCCATCAGTGGAAGTGGGCGCGATAGCTCCTACGAGCAGTACTTC | CAISGSGRDSSYEQYF
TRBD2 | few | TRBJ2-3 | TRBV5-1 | TGCGCCAGCAGCTCCCCCGGACTAGCGGCACTCCCTAGCACAGATACGCAGTATTTT | CASSSPGLAALPSTDTQYF
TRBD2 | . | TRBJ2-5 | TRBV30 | TGTGCCTGGAGCCGCGAGGGTGGTGGACTAGCGGGGGTCGGGGAGACCCAGTACTTC | CAWSREGGGLAGVGETQYF
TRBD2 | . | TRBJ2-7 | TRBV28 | TGTGCCAGCAGTTCCGCCAGCGGGAACTCCTACGAGCAGTACTTC | CASSSASGNSYEQYF
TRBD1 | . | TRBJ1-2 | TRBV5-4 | TGTGCCAGCAGCTTGGCAGGGGGCAACGCTAACTATGGCTACACCTTC | CASSLAGGNANYGYTF
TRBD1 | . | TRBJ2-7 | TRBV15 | TGTGCCACCAGCAGAGAGGGACAGGGAGCCTACGAGCAGTACTTC | CATSREGQGAYEQYF
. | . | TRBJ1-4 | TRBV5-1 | TGCGCCAGCAGCCCCCTTGCGAACCTAAAAGAAAAACTGTTTTTT | CASSPLANLKEKLFF
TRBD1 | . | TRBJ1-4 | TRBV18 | TGTGCCAGCTCACCGTTTGGGACAGGAGGGGGTCTAGGTGAAAAACTGTTTTTT | CASSPFGTGGGLGEKLFF
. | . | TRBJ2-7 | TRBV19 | TGTGCCAGTAGTAAAAGACAGAAAGACTACGAGCAGTACTTC | CASSKRQKDYEQYF
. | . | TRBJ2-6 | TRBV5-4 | TGTGCCAGCAGCTTCCAGGGGTCTGGGGCCAACGTCCTGACTTTC | CASSFQGSGANVLTF
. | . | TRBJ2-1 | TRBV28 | TGTGCCAGCAGTTTATTAACGGGAGTGGGCAATGAGCAGTTCTTC | CASSLLTGVGNEQFF
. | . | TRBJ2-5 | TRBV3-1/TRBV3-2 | TGTGCCAGCAGCCAAGGGGGAGCACAAGAGACCCAGTACTTC | CASSQGGAQETQYF
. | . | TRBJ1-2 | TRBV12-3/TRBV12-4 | TGTGCCAGCAGTTTGGGTCGGAGGGGCGGCTACACCTTC | CASSLGRRGGYTF
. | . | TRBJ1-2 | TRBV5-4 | TGTGCCAGCAGCTTGGAGCCAGGGGCCGACGGCTACACCTTC | CASSLEPGADGYTF
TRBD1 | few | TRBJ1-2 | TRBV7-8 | TGTGCCAGCAGCTTAGCCCGGGACAGGGTTTCCTATGGCTACACCTTC | CASSLARDRVSYGYTF